Following are 32 T cell receptor beta chains from one sample sequenced in a study of blood T cell repertoires in COVID-19. Profiled with immunoSEQ multiplex PCR; TCRdb holds only in-frame clones, not every one. The sample shows more than 200,000 clones, 80% of them seen only once. Input material: PBMCs or T cells enriched from blood (not recorded which). Receptors originate from a man aged 25 to 45 with acute COVID-19.

The chain employs TRBV5-1 and TRBJ1-1; D unclear. There are 11 residues in the CDR3. Looked up from germline, CDR1 is SGHRS and CDR2 is YFSETQ. In DNA form, the CDR3 reads TGCGTCCCGGTAGTGAACACTGAAGCTTTCTTT. This encodes CVPVVNTEAFF.

V and J are TRBV3-1 (or the pseudogene TRBV3-2) and TRBJ1-2; 8 bases are a match to TRBD1. V lost 1 base to trimming and J lost 8 bases; unmatched junction nucleotides: 12. There are 16 residues in the CDR3. Germline CDR1 reads LGHDT; CDR2 reads YNNKEL (reference sequence). The CDR3 DNA sequence: TGTGCCAGCAGCCAAGGCGGCACAGGGGGAGCGAACGGCTACACCTTC. Translating it yields CASSQGGTGGANGYTF.

This chain connects TRBV4-2 to TRBJ2-2; D gene ambiguous. The length of the CDR3 is 16 residues. Germline CDR1 reads LGHNA; CDR2 reads YNFKEQ. Trimming removed 0 bases from V and 1 base from J, with 9 bases in between. As DNA, the CDR3 is TGTGCCAGCAGCCAAGATGATTCCGGGAACACCGGGGAGCTGTTTTTT. Protein: CASSQDDSGNTGELFF.

The chain links TRBV2 to TRBJ2-7, with 8 nucleotides matching TRBD2. This CDR3 comprises 13 residues. V lost 8 bases and J lost 3; bases outside the gene matches: 6. Germline V CDR1 and CDR2: SNHLY, FYNNEI. The DNA for the CDR3 is TGTGCCAGCTCGGGAGGGAGGGTCTACGAGCAGTACTTC. It codes for CASSGGRVYEQYF.

V and J are TRBV19 and TRBJ1-2; 7 bases fit TRBD1. J was trimmed by 5 bases and V by 0 bases; bases with no gene match: 9. This CDR3 comprises 16 residues. Germline lookup yields CDR1 LNHDA and CDR2 SQIVND (reference sequence). Here the CDR3 DNA reads TGTGCCAGTAGTATAGATCTAGGGGGCGCAGGATATGGCTACACCTTC. This sequence encodes CASSIDLGGAGYGYTF.

In this sample, this clone turned up once. CDR3 region: CARSGGLGEAFF. In DNA form, the CDR3 reads TGTGCCCGCTCAGGGGGCTTGGGTGAAGCTTTCTTT. The genes are TRBV30 and TRBJ1-1; TRBD1 agrees at 8 bases. V trimming: 8 bases; J trimming: 7 bases; junction bases outside the gene matches: 9. The length of the CDR3 is 12 residues. Germline CDR1 GTSNPN, CDR2 SVGIG (reference sequence).

This chain joins TRBV6-2 or TRBV6-3 and TRBJ1-1, with D hard to call. The CDR3 covers 12 residues. V gave up 2 bases and J gave up 6 bases, with 7 bases separating them. Per germline, CDR1 MNHEY and CDR2 SVGEGT. CDR3 nucleotide sequence: TGTGCCAGCAGTTACCTTGGGCCTGAAGCTTTCTTT. Its protein is CASSYLGPEAFF.

J is TRBJ1-2 and V is TRBV5-1; 7 bases are shared with TRBD1. V lost 4 bases to trimming and J lost 4 bases; unmatched junction nucleotides: 13. The V gene's germline CDR1 is SGHRS and CDR2 YFSETQ. CDR3 length equals 16 residues. The CDR3 loop is CASSGRDSAISYGYTF. CDR3 DNA sequence: TGCGCCAGCAGCGGAAGGGACAGCGCCATCTCCTATGGCTACACCTTC.

The CDR3 bases are TGTGCCACTCACCTAGGGGGGGGCAATCAGCCCCAGCATTTT. Its translation is CATHLGGGNQPQHF. The rearrangement joins TRBV28 to TRBJ1-5, with D possibly TRBD1 on 6 matching bases. CDR1 and CDR2 from the germline V gene are MDHEN and SYDVKM. Deletions cut 10 bases from V and 2 bases from J, with 15 bases between. There are 14 residues in the CDR3.

The rearrangement uses TRBV10-3 and TRBJ2-2; D is perhaps TRBD2 (6 bases). Germline V gene data show CDR1 as ENHRY and CDR2 as SYGVKD. The CDR3 length is 12 residues. The V gene lost 9 bases and the J gene lost 5 bases, with 10 bases spanning the gap. This chain's CDR3 is CAISGGTGELFF. CDR3 nucleotides: TGTGCCATTTCCGGAGGGACCGGGGAGCTGTTTTTT.

This chain links TRBV3-1 (or the pseudogene TRBV3-2) with TRBJ1-2; D remains ambiguous. Germline V gives CDR1 LGHDT, CDR2 YNNKEL (reference sequence). The ends were cut back, 7 bases at V and 0 bases at J, with 12 bases in the middle. The CDR3 has 14 amino acids. CDR3 DNA sequence: TGTGCCAGCAACCCGGCCGGAGCTAACTATGGCTACACCTTC. Amino acids: CASNPAGANYGYTF.

V and J are TRBV5-6 and TRBJ2-2, with 8 bases that match TRBD2. Germline V gene data show CDR1 as SGHDT and CDR2 as YYEEEE. V shed 3 bases and J 1 base; nucleotides not matched to a gene: 2. The CDR3 covers 15 residues. CDR3 nucleotides: TGTGCCAGCAGCTGGACTAGCAGGAACACCGGGGAGCTGTTTTTT. Amino acid sequence: CASSWTSRNTGELFF. Full variable domain (outside the CDR3, taken from reference TRBV5-6 and TRBJ2-2): DAGVTQSPTHLIKTRGQQVTLRCSPKSGHDTVSWYQQALGQGPQFIFQYYEEEERQRGNFPDRFSGHQFPNYSSELNVNALLLGDSALYLCASSWTSRNTGELFFGEGSRLTVL.

This clone was seen just once. The chain uses TRBV30 and TRBJ1-1, with D perhaps TRBD1 (6 bases). Trimming left V 3 bases short and J 4 bases short, with 12 bases between. Germline V gives CDR1 GTSNPN, CDR2 SVGIG (reference sequence). The length of the CDR3 is 13 residues. The CDR3 here is CAWRGLGATEAFF. CDR3 in DNA: TGTGCCTGGAGAGGGCTGGGGGCCACTGAAGCTTTCTTT.

The rearrangement joins TRBV28 to TRBJ2-7; 10 positions match TRBD1. The CDR3 has 13 residues. V was clipped by 4 bases and J by 6 bases; unmatched bases: 3. Germline V lookup: CDR1 MDHEN, CDR2 SYDVKM. The DNA of the CDR3 is TGTGCCAGCAGTTCCGGACAGGGGGGCGAGCAGTACTTC. Translated: CASSSGQGGEQYF. Full variable domain (rest looked up from reference TRBV28 and TRBJ2-7): DVKVTQSSRYLVKRTGEKVFLECVQDMDHENMFWYRQDPGLGLRLIYFSYDVKMKEKGDIPEGYSVSREKKERFSLILESASTNQTSMYLCASSSGQGGEQYFGPGTRLTVT.

The chain employs TRBV14 and TRBJ2-1; 10 bases align to TRBD2. The CDR3 length is 15 residues. After removal of 4 bases from V and 7 bases from J, the junction contained 7 bases not matched to a gene. Germline V CDR1 and CDR2: SGHDN, FVKESK. CDR3 amino acids: CASSRSGGAGNEQFF. The CDR3 bases are TGTGCCAGCAGCCGGAGCGGGGGGGCAGGAAATGAGCAGTTCTTC. Full variable domain (remainder filled in from reference TRBV14 and TRBJ2-1): EAGVTQFPSHSVIEKGQTVTLRCDPISGHDNLYWYRRVMGKEIKFLLHFVKESKQDESGMPNNRFLAERTGGTYSTLKVQPAELEDSGVYFCASSRSGGAGNEQFFGPGTRLTVL.

This clone has ten or more counts. This chain links TRBV6-4 with TRBJ2-3; 16 bases line up with TRBD2. The CDR3 loop spans 17 amino acids. Germline loops: CDR1 MRHNA, CDR2 SNTAGT. Losses at the gene ends were 2 bases for V and 2 bases for J; bases not matched to a gene: 1. The CDR3 DNA is TGTGCCAGCAGTGACGGGACTAGCGGGGGGGCCACAGATACGCAGTATTTT. It codes for CASSDGTSGGATDTQYF.

This clone was found once. The V and J genes are TRBV6-6 and TRBJ2-3, with D possibly being TRBD1 (5 bases). Germline CDR1 and CDR2: MNHNY and SVGAGI (reference sequence). V was shortened by 5 bases and J by 5 bases, with 14 bases between the two germline ends. This CDR3 region has 14 residues. The DNA for the CDR3 is TGTGCCAGCAGTATCGGCAGGGTGAGAGATACGCAGTATTTT. It encodes CASSIGRVRDTQYF.

The chain couples TRBV7-9 to TRBJ1-1, with 8 positions matching TRBD1. The CDR3 has 15 residues. With 5 bases clipped from V and 4 bases from J, the junction kept 9 bases outside the gene matches. Germline-derived CDR1 and CDR2 are SEHNR and FQNEAQ (reference sequence). The CDR3 protein is CASSPQGARITEAFF. The CDR3 DNA is TGTGCCAGCAGCCCTCAGGGGGCGAGGATCACTGAAGCTTTCTTT.

The gene calls are TRBV6-5 and TRBJ1-5; tentative D call: TRBD1 (5 bases). Trimming removed 6 bases from V and 6 bases from J, with 9 bases in between. CDR1 is MNHEY and CDR2 is SVGAGI in the germline V gene. This CDR3 spans 12 amino acids. CDR3 in amino acids: CASSRTGQPQHF. Written as DNA, the CDR3 is TGTGCCAGCAGCCGAACAGGTCAGCCCCAGCATTTT.

The rearrangement joins TRBV5-4 to TRBJ1-6; maybe TRBD1 (5 bases). Germline V CDR1 and CDR2: SGHNT, YYREEE (reference sequence). Trimming cost V 0 bases and J 10 bases, with 20 bases left between them. This CDR3 has 17 residues. The CDR3 nucleotides are TGTGCCAGCAGCTTGGCCAACGCAAGGGGCAGTTGGTCACCCCTCCACTTT. It codes for CASSLANARGSWSPLHF.

The chain links TRBV19 to TRBJ1-4; tentatively, D is TRBD1 (6 bases). V lost 6 bases and J 10 bases, leaving 12 bases between the germline ends. Looked up from germline, CDR1 is LNHDA and CDR2 is SQIVND (reference sequence). The CDR3 is 12 amino acids. In DNA, the CDR3 is TGTGCCAGTAGCACAGGGTTGGGAAAACTGTTTTTT. Translation: CASSTGLGKLFF.

This chain uses TRBV7-3 with TRBJ2-5; TRBD2 matches 10 bases. The J segment lost 2 bases and the V segment lost 5 bases, leaving 5 bases of the junction unmatched. Germline CDR1 and CDR2: SGHTA and FQGTGA. The CDR3 sequence is 15 residues long. CDR3 amino acids: CASSRGLAMQETQYF. The DNA of the CDR3 is TGTGCCAGCAGCCGGGGACTAGCGATGCAAGAGACCCAGTACTTC.

The J gene is TRBJ1-2, the V gene TRBV29-1; 8 bases line up with TRBD1. The junction had 8 bases not matched to a gene; V was cut back by 7 bases and J by 4 bases. The CDR3 runs 13 residues. Per germline, CDR1 SQVTM and CDR2 ANQGSEA. CDR3 bases: TGCAGCGGCGGACAGGGAATCGCCTATGGCTACACCTTC. It yields the protein CSGGQGIAYGYTF.

The chain carries TRBV11-2 and TRBJ1-1, with D possibly being TRBD1 (6 bases). CDR1 is SGHAT, CDR2 FQNNGV, per germline. Between the trimmed V and J ends, which lost 6 bases and 4 bases, there was a span of 15 bases. CDR3 length: 14 amino acids. Here the CDR3 DNA reads TGTGCCAGCAGGAGGGGGGGGCCGGGCACTGAAGCTTTCTTT. Translating it yields CASRRGGPGTEAFF.

This rearrangement joins TRBV18 to TRBJ2-3; 10 bases are a match to TRBD2. The V segment lost 2 bases and the J segment 1 base; nucleotides outside the gene matches: 9. This CDR3 is built from 18 residues. Germline assignment: CDR1 KGHSH and CDR2 LQKENI. The CDR3 nucleotides read TGTGCCAGCTCACCAGAGCGGGGGGGCCGGTCGGGCACAGATACGCAGTATTTT. Translating gives CASSPERGGRSGTDTQYF.

V usage is TRBV19 and J usage is TRBJ1-2; 7 bases map to TRBD1. After removal of 5 bases from V and 4 bases from J, the junction contained 7 bases not matched to a gene. The germline CDR1 and CDR2 sequences are LNHDA and SQIVND (reference sequence). The CDR3 runs to 14 residues. In DNA form, the CDR3 reads TGTGCCAGTAGTTTCCCGGGACAGAGCTATGGCTACACCTTC. Translating gives CASSFPGQSYGYTF. Full variable domain (remainder filled in from reference TRBV19 and TRBJ1-2): DGGITQSPKYLFRKEGQNVTLSCEQNLNHDAMYWYRQDPGQGLRLIYYSQIVNDFQKGDIAEGYSVSREKKESFPLTVTSAQKNPTAFYLCASSFPGQSYGYTFGSGTRLTVV.

The chain carries TRBV5-1 and TRBJ2-3, with TRBD2 matching 7 bases. Germline V gene data show CDR1 as SGHRS and CDR2 as YFSETQ. With V trimmed by 4 bases and J by 1 base, 6 bases remained unmatched. The CDR3 is made up of 15 amino acids. CDR3 nucleotide sequence: TGCGCCAGCAGCCCAAGCGGGGATCGCACAGATACGCAGTATTTT. Protein product: CASSPSGDRTDTQYF.

This chain uses TRBV18 with TRBJ1-4; 8 nucleotides line up with TRBD1. The junction had 16 bases not matched to a gene; V was cut back by 3 bases and J by 10 bases. The CDR3 runs to 17 residues. CDR1 and CDR2 (germline): KGHSH, LQKENI. CDR3 nucleotide sequence: TGTGCCAGCTCACCTACTATCCCGGGACAGGAATCGGGAAAACTGTTTTTT. It encodes CASSPTIPGQESGKLFF.

The gene calls are TRBV29-1 and TRBJ2-5; 7 nucleotides align to TRBD2. The CDR3 is made up of 15 amino acids. V lost 5 bases to trimming and J lost 5 bases; unmatched junction nucleotides: 14. CDR1 SQVTM and CDR2 ANQGSEA come from the germline V gene. CDR3 region: CSVPGEGSLGETQYF. CDR3 bases: TGCAGCGTTCCTGGGGAGGGCAGCCTCGGGGAGACCCAGTACTTC.

The chain uses TRBV5-1 and TRBJ1-1; 7 nucleotides agree with TRBD1. V was pared by 3 bases and J by 1 base, with 9 bases of the junction left unmatched. This CDR3 comprises 16 residues. The germline V gene encodes CDR1 SGHRS and CDR2 YFSETQ. Written as DNA, the CDR3 is TGCGCCAGCAGCTACCCGAGAACAGGGGAGAACACTGAAGCTTTCTTT. It codes for CASSYPRTGENTEAFF.

The chain recombines TRBV29-1 with TRBJ1-4, with D tentatively TRBD1 (6 bases). The CDR3 length is 12 residues. V lost 4 bases and J 4 bases, leaving 7 bases between the germline ends. Per germline, CDR1 SQVTM and CDR2 ANQGSEA. The DNA for the CDR3 is TGCAGCGTTGGGGGGCGTAATGAAAAACTGTTTTTT. Its protein product is CSVGGRNEKLFF. Full variable domain (remainder filled in from reference TRBV29-1 and TRBJ1-4): SAVISQKPSRDICQRGTSLTIQCQVDSQVTMMFWYRQQPGQSLTLIATANQGSEATYESGFVIDKFPISRPNLTFSTLTVSNMSPEDSSIYLCSVGGRNEKLFFGSGTQLSVL.

This chain joins TRBV5-1 and TRBJ1-6; the match to TRBD1 covers 8 bases. The V gene's germline CDR1 is SGHRS and CDR2 YFSETQ. After removal of 0 bases from V and 7 bases from J, the junction contained 3 bases not matched to a gene. This CDR3 contains 15 residues. The CDR3 spells CASSLGQGWNSPLHF. The CDR3 DNA reads as TGCGCCAGCAGCTTGGGACAGGGGTGGAATTCACCCCTCCACTTT.